Sequencing of this TCR beta chain was carried out in a study of blood T cell repertoires in COVID-19. Overall study context: Samples representing acute and convalescent COVID-19 were sourced from the United States, Italy and Spain. PBMCs, B-cell-depleted T cells, or T cells were the source of the cDNA or gDNA that made up the material.

In the original analysis: Reference gene primer amplification in the assay estimated nucleated cell counts. Method: immunoSEQ multiplex PCR; TCRdb's copy keeps in-frame clones and lacks some. V and J calls and clone size are copied from that table; D and trimming were computed from the DNA. The data contain hundreds of thousands of clones, about 87% of them singletons. Individuals in the exposed group had encountered a COVID-19 case within 2 weeks preceding study entry. The V gene's germline CDR1 is SGHRS and CDR2 YFSETQ. V lost 3 bases, J lost 5 bases, and 8 bases lay in between. The CDR3 is made up of 12 amino acids.

The sample was PBMCs or T cells enriched from blood (not recorded which). This clonotype originated in a man aged 45-65 years who had been exposed to COVID-19. J is TRBJ2-5 and V is TRBV5-1; tentatively, D is TRBD2 (6 bases). The CDR3 DNA follows: TGCGCCAGCAGCTCGGAGGGGGAGACCCAGTACTTC. It encodes CASSSEGETQYF.